This entry describes one T cell receptor beta chain. The antigen remains undetermined. The sample originates from a study of CD8+ T cells in alopecia areata. At the level of the study: Twice a day, 5 to 10 mg of oral tofacitinib was administered to treated patients.

The V gene's germline CDR1 is GTSNPN and CDR2 SVGIG (reference sequence). CDR3 length: 14 residues. Trimming removed 0 bases at V and 2 bases at J, with 10 bases between. Reverse transcribed after extraction, RNA yielded cDNA as the sequencing template. Repertoires were generated with immunoSEQ multiplex PCR, while TCRdb's copy carries only in-frame clones and drops some. The sample lists some 130,000 clones; 53% were seen once. Points from the study as a whole: Only a single nonresponder existed, so baseline CD8+ expansion links stay unclear. Clonality exceeded that of normal scalp in lesional scalp, most notably in alopecia totalis/universalis. Clonality in the scalp and expanded CD8+ clones ranked among the top 100 were significantly decreased by tofacitinib.

Treatment specified: oral pan-JAK inhibitor, 5-10 mg twice daily. The TCR originated in a human donor with alopecia areata. The chain is built from TRBV30 and TRBJ1-2; D remains ambiguous. Sequenced here: CD4+ T cells sorted from blood, sampled at week 4, from a patient treated with tofacitinib. The CDR3 sequence: CAWSVPPLNYGYTF. CDR3 DNA: TGTGCCTGGAGTGTACCCCCGCTCAACTATGGCTACACCTTC. Variable domain in full (rest from reference TRBV30 and TRBJ1-2): SQTIHQWPATLVQPVGSPLSLECTVEGTSNPNLYWYRQAAGRGLQLLFYSVGIGQISSEVPQNLSASRPQDRQFILSSKKLLLSDSGFYLCAWSVPPLNYGYTFGSGTRLTVV.